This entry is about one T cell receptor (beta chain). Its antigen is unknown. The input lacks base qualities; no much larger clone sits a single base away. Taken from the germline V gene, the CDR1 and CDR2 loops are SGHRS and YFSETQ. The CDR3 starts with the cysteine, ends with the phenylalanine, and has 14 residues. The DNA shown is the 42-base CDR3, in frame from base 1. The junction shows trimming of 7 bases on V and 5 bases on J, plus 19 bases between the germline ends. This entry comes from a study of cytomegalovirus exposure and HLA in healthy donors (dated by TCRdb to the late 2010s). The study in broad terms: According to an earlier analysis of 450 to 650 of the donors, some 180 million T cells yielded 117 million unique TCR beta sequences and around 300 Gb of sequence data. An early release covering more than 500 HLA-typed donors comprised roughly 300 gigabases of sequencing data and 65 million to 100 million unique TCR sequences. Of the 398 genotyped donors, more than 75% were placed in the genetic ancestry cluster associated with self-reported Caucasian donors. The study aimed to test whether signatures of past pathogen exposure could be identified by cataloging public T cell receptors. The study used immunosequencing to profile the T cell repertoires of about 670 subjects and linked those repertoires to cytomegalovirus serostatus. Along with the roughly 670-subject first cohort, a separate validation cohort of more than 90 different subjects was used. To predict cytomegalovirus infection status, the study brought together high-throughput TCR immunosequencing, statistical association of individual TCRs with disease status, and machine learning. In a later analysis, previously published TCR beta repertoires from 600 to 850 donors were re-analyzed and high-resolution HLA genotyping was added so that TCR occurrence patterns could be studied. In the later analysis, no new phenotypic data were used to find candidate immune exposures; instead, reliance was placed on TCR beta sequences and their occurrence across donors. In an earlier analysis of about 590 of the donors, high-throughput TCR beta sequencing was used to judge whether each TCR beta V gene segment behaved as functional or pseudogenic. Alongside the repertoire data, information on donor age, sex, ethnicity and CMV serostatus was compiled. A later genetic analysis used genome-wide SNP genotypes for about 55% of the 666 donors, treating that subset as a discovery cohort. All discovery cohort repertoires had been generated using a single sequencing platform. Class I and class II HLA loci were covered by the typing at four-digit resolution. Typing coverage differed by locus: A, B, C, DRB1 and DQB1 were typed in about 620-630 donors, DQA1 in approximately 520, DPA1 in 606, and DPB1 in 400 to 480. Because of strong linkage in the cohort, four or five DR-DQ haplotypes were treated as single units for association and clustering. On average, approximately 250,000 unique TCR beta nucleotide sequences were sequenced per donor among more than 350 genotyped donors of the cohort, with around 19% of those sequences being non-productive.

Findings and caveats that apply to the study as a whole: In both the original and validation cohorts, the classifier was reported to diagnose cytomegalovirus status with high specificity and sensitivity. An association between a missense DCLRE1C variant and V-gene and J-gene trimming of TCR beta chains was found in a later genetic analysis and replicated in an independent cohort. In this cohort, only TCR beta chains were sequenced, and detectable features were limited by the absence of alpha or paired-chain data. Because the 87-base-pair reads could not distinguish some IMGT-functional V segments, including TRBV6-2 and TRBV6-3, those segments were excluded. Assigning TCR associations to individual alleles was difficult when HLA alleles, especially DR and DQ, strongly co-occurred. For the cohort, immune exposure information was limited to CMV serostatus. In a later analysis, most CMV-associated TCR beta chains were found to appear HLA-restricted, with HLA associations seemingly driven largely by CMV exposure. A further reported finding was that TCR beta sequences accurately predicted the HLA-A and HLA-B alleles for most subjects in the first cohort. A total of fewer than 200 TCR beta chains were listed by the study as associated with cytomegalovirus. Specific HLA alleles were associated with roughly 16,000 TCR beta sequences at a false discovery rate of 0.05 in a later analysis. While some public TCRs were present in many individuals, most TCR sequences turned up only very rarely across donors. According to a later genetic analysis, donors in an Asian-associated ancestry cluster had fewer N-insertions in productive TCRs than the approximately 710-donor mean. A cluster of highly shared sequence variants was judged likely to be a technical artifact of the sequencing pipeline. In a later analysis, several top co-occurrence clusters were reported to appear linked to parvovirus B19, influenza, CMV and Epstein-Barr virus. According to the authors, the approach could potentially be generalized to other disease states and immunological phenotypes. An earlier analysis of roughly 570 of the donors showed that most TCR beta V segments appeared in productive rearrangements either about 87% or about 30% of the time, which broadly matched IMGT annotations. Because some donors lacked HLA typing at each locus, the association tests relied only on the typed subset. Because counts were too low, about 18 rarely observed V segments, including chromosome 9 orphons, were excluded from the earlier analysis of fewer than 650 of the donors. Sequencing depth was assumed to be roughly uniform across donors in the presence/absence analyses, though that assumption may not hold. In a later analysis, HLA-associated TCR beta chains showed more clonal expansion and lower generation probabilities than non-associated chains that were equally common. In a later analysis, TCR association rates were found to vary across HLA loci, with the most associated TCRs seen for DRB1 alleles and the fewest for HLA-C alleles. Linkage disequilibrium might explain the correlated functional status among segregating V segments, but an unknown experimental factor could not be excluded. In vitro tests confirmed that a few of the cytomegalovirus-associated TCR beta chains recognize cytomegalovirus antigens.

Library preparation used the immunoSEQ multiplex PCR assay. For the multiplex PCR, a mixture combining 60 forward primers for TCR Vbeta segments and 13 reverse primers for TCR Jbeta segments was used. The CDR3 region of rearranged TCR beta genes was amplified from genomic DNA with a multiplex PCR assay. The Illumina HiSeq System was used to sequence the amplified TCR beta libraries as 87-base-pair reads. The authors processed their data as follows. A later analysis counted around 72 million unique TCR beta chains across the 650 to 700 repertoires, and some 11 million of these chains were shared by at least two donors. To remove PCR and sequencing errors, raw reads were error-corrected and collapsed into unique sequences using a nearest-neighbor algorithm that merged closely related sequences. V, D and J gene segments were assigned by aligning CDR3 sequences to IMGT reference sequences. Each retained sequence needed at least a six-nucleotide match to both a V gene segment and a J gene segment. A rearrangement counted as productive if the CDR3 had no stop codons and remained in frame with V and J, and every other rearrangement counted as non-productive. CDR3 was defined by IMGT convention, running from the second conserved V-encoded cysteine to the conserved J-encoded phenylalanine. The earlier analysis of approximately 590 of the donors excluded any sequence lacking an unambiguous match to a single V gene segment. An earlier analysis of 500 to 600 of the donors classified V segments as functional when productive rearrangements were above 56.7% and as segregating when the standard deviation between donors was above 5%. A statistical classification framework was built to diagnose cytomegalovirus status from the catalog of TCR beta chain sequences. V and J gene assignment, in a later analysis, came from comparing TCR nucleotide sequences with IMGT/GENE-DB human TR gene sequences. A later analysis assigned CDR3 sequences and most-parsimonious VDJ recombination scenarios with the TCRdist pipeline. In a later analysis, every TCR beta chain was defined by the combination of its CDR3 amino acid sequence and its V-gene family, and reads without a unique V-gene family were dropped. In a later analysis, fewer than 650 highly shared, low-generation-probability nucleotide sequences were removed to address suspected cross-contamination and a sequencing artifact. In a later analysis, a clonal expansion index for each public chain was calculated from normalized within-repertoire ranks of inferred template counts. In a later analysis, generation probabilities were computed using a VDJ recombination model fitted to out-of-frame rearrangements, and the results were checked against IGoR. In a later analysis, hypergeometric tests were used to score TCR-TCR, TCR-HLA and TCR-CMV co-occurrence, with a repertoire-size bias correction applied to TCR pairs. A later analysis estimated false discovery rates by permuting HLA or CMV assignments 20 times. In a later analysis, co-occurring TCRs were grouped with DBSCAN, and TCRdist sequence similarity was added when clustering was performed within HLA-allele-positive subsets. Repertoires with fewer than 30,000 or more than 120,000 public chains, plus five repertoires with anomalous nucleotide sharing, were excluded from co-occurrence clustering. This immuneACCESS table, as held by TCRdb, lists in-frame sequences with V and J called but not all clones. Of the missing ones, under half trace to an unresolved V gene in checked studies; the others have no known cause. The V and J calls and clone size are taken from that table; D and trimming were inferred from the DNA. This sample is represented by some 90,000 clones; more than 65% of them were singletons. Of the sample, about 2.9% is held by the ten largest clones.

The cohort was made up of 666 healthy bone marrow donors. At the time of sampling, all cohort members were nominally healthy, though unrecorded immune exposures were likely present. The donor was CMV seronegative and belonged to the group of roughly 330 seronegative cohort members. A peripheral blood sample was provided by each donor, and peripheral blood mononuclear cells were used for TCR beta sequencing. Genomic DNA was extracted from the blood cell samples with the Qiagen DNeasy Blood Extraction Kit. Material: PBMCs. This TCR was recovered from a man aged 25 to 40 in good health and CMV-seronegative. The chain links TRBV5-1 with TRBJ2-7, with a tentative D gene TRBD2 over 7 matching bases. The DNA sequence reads TGCGCCAGCGTGGGCGGGACTAAGGGGGACGAGCAGTACTTC. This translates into CASVGGTKGDEQYF.